This TCR beta chain was identified during a study of vaccination and CD4 T cells after COVID-19. In its sample, this clonotype was seen a few times. Its matching antigen is unknown. An Oncomine TCR Beta short-read assay was used to sequence the DNA from cultured CD4+ T cells. TCRdb reprocessed the PCR reads via MiXCR and lists one record per CDR3 protein. The sample shows 10,000 to 15,000 distinct CDR3 sequences, 53% of them seen only once. Looked up from germline, CDR1 is SGHTA and CDR2 is FQGNSA. The CDR3 totals 12 residues. Trimming removed 1 base from V and 2 bases from J, with 1 base in between. The treatment is: roughly ten-day PBMC culture with coronavirus spike peptide pools or control peptides (ViraFEST assay).

Sample: CD4+ T cells from blood, cultured in vitro. The clonotype originates from a human donor who had recovered from COVID-19. This chain joins TRBV7-2 and TRBJ2-3; D remains unclear. CDR3 nucleotides: TGTGCCAGCAGCTTAGACACAGATACGCAGTATTTT. Its translation: CASSLDTDTQYF.